These T cell receptor beta chains were read from a single sample in a study of cytotoxic CD8 clonotypes in ibrutinib-treated CLL. Sequenced by immunoSEQ multiplex PCR; TCRdb stores in-frame clones only, minus some. The sample contains 150,000 to 250,000 clones, around 70% of which appear only once. Sequenced here: PBMCs, sampled after 24 months of ibrutinib treatment. Receptor source: a human donor with chronic lymphocytic leukemia. Both conserved end residues are part of each CDR3. Each record gives: J gene, clone size, D gene, V gene, CDR3 protein, CDR3 DNA. A D gene is named only where the DNA matches it firmly. The size of a clone is reported for some rows only, either as once, few or many, or as a class for expanded clones.

TRBJ1-1,.,.,TRBV11-2,CASSLNTEAFF,TGTGCCAGCAGCTTAAACACTGAAGCTTTCTTT
TRBJ2-7,.,.,TRBV30,CAWSVLPHEQYF,TGTGCCTGGAGTGTACTTCCCCACGAGCAGTACTTC
TRBJ2-1,.,.,TRBV20-1,CSCRQSREQFF,TGCAGTTGTAGACAGAGCCGAGAGCAGTTCTTC
TRBJ2-2,.,.,TRBV27,CASSQSSKVGTGELFF,TGTGCCAGCAGTCAATCAAGCAAGGTTGGCACCGGGGAGCTGTTTTTT
TRBJ2-2,.,TRBD1,TRBV18,CASSPSDRGGTGELFF,TGTGCCAGCTCACCATCCGACAGGGGAGGCACCGGGGAGCTGTTTTTT
TRBJ1-3,.,.,TRBV28,CASSQGAGNTIYF,TGTGCCAGCAGTCAGGGAGCTGGAAACACCATATATTTT
TRBJ2-1,.,.,TRBV5-1,CASSLRGVGNEQFF,TGCGCCAGCAGCTTGAGAGGAGTGGGCAATGAGCAGTTCTTC
TRBJ2-7,.,TRBD2,TRBV29-1,CSVESQGLAGYYEQYF,TGCAGCGTCGAGTCCCAAGGACTAGCGGGATACTACGAGCAGTACTTC
TRBJ2-7,.,.,TRBV14,CASSRRSVTYEQYF,TGTGCCAGCAGCCGCCGTAGCGTTACCTACGAGCAGTACTTC
TRBJ2-7,.,TRBD2,TRBV28,CASRNRHETSDEQYF,TGTGCCAGCAGAAACAGACACGAGACTAGCGACGAGCAGTACTTC
TRBJ2-1,few,TRBD2,TRBV27,CASSLRGLAYNEQFF,TGTGCCAGCAGTTTACGGGGACTAGCGTACAATGAGCAGTTCTTC
TRBJ2-7,once,TRBD1,TRBV4-3,CASSRETGGIPYEQYF,TGCGCCAGCAGCCGAGAAACAGGGGGCATTCCCTACGAGCAGTACTTC
TRBJ2-7,.,.,TRBV28,CASSYGRDYEQYF,TGTGCCAGCAGTTACGGCAGGGACTACGAGCAGTACTTC
TRBJ1-2,.,.,TRBV30,CAWKLADGGYTF,TGTGCCTGGAAGCTGGCGGACGGTGGCTACACCTTC
TRBJ2-1,.,.,TRBV5-4,CASSLGLEDNEQFF,TGTGCCAGCAGCTTGGGGCTAGAGGACAATGAGCAGTTCTTC
TRBJ2-1,.,.,TRBV14,CASSPRTARSSYNEQFF,TGTGCCAGCAGCCCCAGGACAGCCCGGAGCTCCTACAATGAGCAGTTCTTC
TRBJ2-1,.,TRBD2,TRBV29-1,CSVDDLLAGYNEQFF,TGCAGCGTTGATGATTTACTAGCGGGGTACAATGAGCAGTTCTTC
TRBJ1-4,.,.,TRBV28,CASRRYRRGNEKLFF,TGTGCCAGCAGACGTTACAGGCGGGGTAATGAAAAACTGTTTTTT
TRBJ2-7,.,.,TRBV7-7,CASSKNPGQPYEQYF,TGTGCTAGCAGCAAAAACCCAGGGCAGCCCTACGAGCAGTACTTC
TRBJ2-7,.,.,TRBV5-1,CASRTSYDYEQYF,TGCGCCAGCAGGACATCCTACGACTACGAGCAGTACTTC
TRBJ2-1,.,TRBD2,TRBV19,CASSIREGEQFF,TGTGCCAGTAGTATCAGGGAGGGGGAGCAGTTCTTC
TRBJ1-2,.,.,TRBV5-1,CASRGAIGGYTF,TGCGCCTCGCGGGGGGCAATTGGAGGCTACACCTTC
TRBJ2-3,few,.,TRBV18,CASSPQREDTQYF,TGTGCCAGCTCACCACAGCGAGAAGATACGCAGTATTTT
TRBJ2-1,once,.,TRBV5-1,CASSLNNEQFF,TGCGCCAGCAGCCTGAACAATGAGCAGTTCTTC
TRBJ2-2,.,.,TRBV15,CATSRDMGSGELFF,TGTGCCACCAGCAGAGATATGGGGTCGGGGGAGCTGTTTTTT
TRBJ2-7,.,.,TRBV5-1,CASSSYAHTASYEQYF,TGCGCCAGCAGCTCTTACGCCCACACCGCCTCCTACGAGCAGTACTTC
TRBJ2-1,once,TRBD2,TRBV11-2,CASSDPGTSGFSYNEQFF,TGTGCCAGCAGCGACCCCGGGACTAGCGGGTTTTCCTACAATGAGCAGTTCTTC
TRBJ2-3,.,TRBD2,TRBV9,CASSSAGVWADTQYF,TGTGCCAGCAGCTCAGCGGGAGTGTGGGCAGATACGCAGTATTTT
TRBJ1-1,.,.,TRBV27,CASSLRGGIGNTEAFF,TGTGCCAGCAGTTTACGTGGGGGCATCGGGAACACTGAAGCTTTCTTT
TRBJ2-7,.,.,TRBV5-6,CASSTPGNSYEQYF,TGTGCCAGCAGCACCCCCGGGAACTCCTACGAGCAGTACTTC
TRBJ1-5,.,TRBD1,TRBV4-2,CASSQPGGGITGSNQPQHF,TGTGCCAGCAGCCAACCAGGGGGGGGGATAACAGGAAGCAATCAGCCCCAGCATTTT
TRBJ2-1,.,TRBD2,TRBV4-3,CASSQDKRGIFNEQFF,TGCGCCAGCAGCCAAGATAAGCGGGGTATATTCAATGAGCAGTTCTTC
TRBJ2-2,once,.,TRBV19,CASSRLDTGELFF,TGTGCCAGTAGTCGCCTCGACACCGGGGAGCTGTTTTTT
TRBJ2-2,.,.,TRBV11-3,CASSRWGSGTGELFF,TGTGCCAGCAGCCGGTGGGGCTCCGGGACCGGGGAGCTGTTTTTT
TRBJ2-2,.,.,TRBV27,CASSAGPPKRGELFF,TGTGCCAGCAGTGCAGGGCCTCCCAAGCGCGGGGAGCTGTTTTTT
TRBJ1-5,.,TRBD1,TRBV15,CATSNTGAYHNQPQHF,TGTGCCACCAGCAATACAGGGGCCTACCACAATCAGCCCCAGCATTTT
TRBJ2-4,.,TRBD2,TRBV6-5,CASSYSSSGEHIQYF,TGTGCCAGCAGTTACTCGTCTAGCGGGGAACACATTCAGTACTTC
TRBJ2-2,.,TRBD1,TRBV29-1,CSASDTGGFANTGELFF,TGCAGCGCTAGCGATACAGGGGGCTTCGCGAACACCGGGGAGCTGTTTTTT
TRBJ2-1,.,.,TRBV4-3,CASSQDRWVNTYNEQFF,TGCGCCAGCAGCCAAGATAGGTGGGTAAACACCTACAATGAGCAGTTCTTC
TRBJ2-2,.,.,TRBV6-5,CASSKSGELFF,TGTGCCAGCAGTAAATCCGGGGAGCTGTTTTTT
TRBJ1-1,.,.,TRBV6-1,CASTGYIRNTEAFF,TGTGCCAGCACGGGGTATATAAGGAACACTGAAGCTTTCTTT
TRBJ2-4,.,.,TRBV27,CASSSPVNIQYF,TGTGCCAGCAGTTCTCCCGTGAACATTCAGTACTTC
TRBJ2-7,.,.,TRBV28,CASSGDASYEQYF,TGTGCCAGCAGTGGGGACGCAAGCTACGAGCAGTACTTC
TRBJ2-1,.,TRBD2,TRBV9,CASSVVTSGGEQFF,TGTGCCAGCAGCGTAGTTACTAGCGGGGGAGAGCAGTTCTTC
TRBJ2-2,.,TRBD1,TRBV5-1,CASSLGQGETGELFF,TGCGCCAGCAGCTTGGGGCAGGGGGAAACCGGGGAGCTGTTTTTT
TRBJ1-1,.,TRBD1,TRBV6-5,CASSYSPGRGRTEAFF,TGTGCCAGCAGTTACTCGCCGGGTAGGGGGCGCACTGAAGCTTTCTTT
TRBJ1-3,.,TRBD1,TRBV25-1,CASSVDRDGGNTIYF,TGTGCCAGCAGTGTCGACAGGGATGGAGGAAACACCATATATTTT
TRBJ1-2,.,.,TRBV6-4,CASSPRGGRFGYTF,TGTGCCAGCAGTCCCCGTGGGGGGCGATTTGGCTACACCTTC
TRBJ2-7,.,.,TRBV7-9,CASSLGTGPGRHEQYF,TGTGCCAGCAGCTTAGGGACCGGCCCCGGCCGACACGAGCAGTACTTC
TRBJ2-1,.,TRBD2,TRBV9,CASSGSGSSYNEQFF,TGTGCCAGCAGCGGTAGCGGGAGCTCCTACAATGAGCAGTTCTTC
TRBJ2-7,.,TRBD2,TRBV6-5,CASSWTSGNSYEQYF,TGTGCCAGCAGTTGGACTAGCGGGAACTCCTACGAGCAGTACTTC
TRBJ1-5,few,.,TRBV4-3,CASSQGFRVPQPQHF,TGCGCCAGCAGCCAAGGCTTCAGGGTGCCCCAGCCCCAGCATTTT
TRBJ2-7,few,.,TRBV20-1,CSARTSYEQYF,TGCAGTGCTAGGACCTCCTACGAGCAGTACTTC